The rows below give T cell receptor beta chains drawn from one sample of a study of blood T cell repertoires in COVID-19. The table came from immunoSEQ multiplex PCR; TCRdb's copy has only in-frame clones and leaves some out. The data show approximately 200,000 clones, approximately 86% seen once. Sequencing used PBMCs or T cells enriched from blood (not recorded which). The origin of the receptors is a woman in her 30s who had been exposed to COVID-19. Each CDR3 is given without its conserved first and last residue.

V gene	J gene	CDR3 protein
TRBV7-8	TRBJ2-7	ASSSDDRGAYEQY
TRBV20-1	TRBJ1-5	SASSTGGGQPQH
TRBV30	TRBJ1-1	AWSRQGNTEAF
TRBV20-1	TRBJ1-2	SASVQGLGWDYT
TRBV7-2	TRBJ2-3	ATSGGARTQY
TRBV18	TRBJ1-6	ASSPQGDDSPLH
TRBV4-1	TRBJ2-2	ASSQDHQTGAAGELF
TRBV6-5	TRBJ1-2	ASTPHDRDYGYT
TRBV3-1/TRBV3-2	TRBJ2-7	ASSHGRYEQY
TRBV6-5	TRBJ1-3	ASSRNRASGNTIY
TRBV2	TRBJ2-3	ASSVAGRADTQY
TRBV10-3	TRBJ1-1	AVASGLDTEAF
TRBV7-2	TRBJ2-5	ASSFGGGETQY
TRBV19	TRBJ1-3	ASSRQQGSGNTIY
TRBV5-6	TRBJ2-3	ASSTLKGLGDTQY
TRBV2	TRBJ2-3	ASRPGTRKQDTQY
TRBV19	TRBJ1-5	ASSHRRELNQPQH
TRBV4-2	TRBJ1-5	ASSQDPTGNQPQH
TRBV3-1/TRBV3-2	TRBJ2-3	ASSRAGTGGTDTQY
TRBV2	TRBJ2-3	ASSTGSTTDTQY
TRBV5-1	TRBJ2-2	ASSLEQGGTGELF
TRBV7-9	TRBJ2-7	ASSLAGTGGYEQY
TRBV19	TRBJ2-7	ASSIAGEQVYEQY
TRBV5-1	TRBJ1-2	ASSLVGGEGFGYT
TRBV2	TRBJ2-7	ASMRGLTYEQY
TRBV5-1	TRBJ2-2	ASSLRQIGELF
TRBV3-1/TRBV3-2	TRBJ1-3	ASSPTGFSGNTIY
TRBV7-2	TRBJ1-5	ASSNRQGSQPQH
TRBV30	TRBJ2-7	AWSVSAGLSEQY
TRBV19	TRBJ1-2	ASSPGGDNYGYT
TRBV5-1	TRBJ1-1	ASSFKEGANTEAF
TRBV5-1	TRBJ1-1	ASSLGAVRLNTEAF
TRBV29-1	TRBJ2-3	SVNSGLGTDTQY
TRBV11-3	TRBJ2-1	ASSNWDRGSYNEQF
TRBV3-1/TRBV3-2	TRBJ1-2	ASAKSERGQGYGYT
TRBV6-1	TRBJ1-2	ASSETRTGANYGYT
TRBV19	TRBJ1-6	ASSPDRGGNSPLH
TRBV18	TRBJ2-7	ASSPLGGSGGAREQY